This TCR beta chain was sequenced in a study of long-term antiretroviral therapy in people with HIV. General study results and limits: HIV repertoires spanned narrower CDR3 length ranges than controls.

It was version v3.0 of the immunoSEQ assay that was run at survey level. Sequencing was directed toward about 40,000-50,000 T-cell genomes in each sample. Clones were sequenced by immunoSEQ multiplex PCR, and TCRdb holds only the in-frame ones, with some missing. This sample yields fewer than 20,000 clones, of which nearly 80% are seen a single time; roughly 15% belongs to the top ten. A word on this clone: The antigen is undetermined.

V gave up 7 bases and J gave up 1 base, with 8 bases separating them. CDR1 is MNHEY, CDR2 SMNVEV, per germline (reference sequence). The CDR3 covers 13 residues. V gene TRBV27 combines with J gene TRBJ2-4; the D is unclear. The sample consisted of unsorted PBMCs, taken 0.3 years after starting antiretroviral therapy. The clonotype comes from a woman aged 45-65 years with HIV. In DNA form, the CDR3 reads TGTGCCAGCATGGGGAACGCCAAAAACATTCAGTACTTC. Translated: CASMGNAKNIQYF.